Reported below is one T cell receptor (beta chain). The antigen is undetermined. The data originate from a study of tumor-infiltrating lymphocytes in primary liver carcinoma. Overall study context: Patients comprised men and women whose ages fell between 30 and 69 years. Findings and caveats of the study: Overlap in tumor-adjacent and tumor-blood pairs fell below that of tumor region pairs. Blood fell significantly below tumors in its top-250-clone fraction (p = 0.039).

The V and J ends lost 6 bases and 2 bases respectively, with 8 bases between them. The CDR3 spans 12 residues. The germline V gene encodes CDR1 SGHAT and CDR2 FQNNGV. Alongside blood RNA obtained from unsorted whole blood, germline DNA was also extracted. The researchers drew 4 to 5 milliliters of peripheral blood before surgery. The authors made TCR beta cDNA from around 500 ng total RNA with a constant-region primer. It was through three nested multiplex PCR rounds of slightly modified ARM-PCR that TCR beta libraries arose. Both of the initial two PCR rounds ran for about 9 cycles and employed TRBV1-TRBV30 forward primers alongside a C-beta reverse primer. TCRdb reprocessed the multiplex PCR reads via MiXCR and lists one record per CDR3 protein. The table lists around 330,000 distinct CDR3 sequences, about 60% of them singletons, with around 9.5% in the top ten.

The sequence was collected from a man between 40 and 49 years old with primary liver carcinoma and hepatitis B virus infection. Source material: peripheral blood. The rearrangement joins TRBV11-2 to TRBJ2-7; D uncertain. The CDR3 loop reads CASRGMPYEQYF. The CDR3 DNA follows: TGTGCCAGCAGAGGGATGCCCTACGAGCAGTACTTC.